A selection of T cell receptor beta chains follows, all from one sample in a study of blood T cell repertoires in COVID-19. Assay: immunoSEQ multiplex PCR; the TCRdb copy retains only in-frame clones and omits some. The sample yields 350,000 to 450,000 clones, about 85% seen once. The sample taken for sequencing was peripheral blood. Receptors originate from a woman aged 18-29 years with acute or convalescent COVID-19. Both conserved end residues are part of each CDR3. Only part of the rows carry a size: once, few, many, or a class if the clone is expanded.

.,TRBJ1-1,TRBV7-3,CASSLAHRGRGAFF
.,TRBJ1-1,TRBV5-1,CASSPLPKGDTEAFF
.,TRBJ1-4,TRBV7-9,CASSLEGAGKEKLFF
.,TRBJ1-5,TRBV7-9,CASSHEHSNQPQHF
.,TRBJ2-2,TRBV9,CASNRWPGELFF
few,TRBJ2-3,TRBV2,CASSEGLAFSSTDTQYF
.,TRBJ2-2,TRBV7-3,CASSLSSGNTGELFF
.,TRBJ1-2,TRBV10-2,CASKTGDLNYGYTF
.,TRBJ2-1,TRBV4-1,CASRGTSVNEQFF
.,TRBJ1-1,TRBV2,CASSDGRGIAEAFF
once,TRBJ2-7,TRBV7-2,CASSLGQASSYEQYF
few,TRBJ1-4,TRBV28,CASSLLGRTNEKLFF
.,TRBJ1-2,TRBV29-1,CSVGWGQVSYGYTF
.,TRBJ1-2,TRBV5-8,CASSAMTGVTGGYTF
.,TRBJ2-3,TRBV13,CASSLKREGVDTQYF
.,TRBJ2-2,TRBV6-6,CASSYGRDNTGELFF
.,TRBJ2-7,TRBV6-5,CASSYGLSYEQYF
once,TRBJ1-4,TRBV6-5,CASSSRGSEKLFF
.,TRBJ2-5,TRBV5-1,CASSLAGGQNF
.,TRBJ2-1,TRBV12-3/TRBV12-4,CASSPGRAGEQFF
once,TRBJ1-2,TRBV6-5,CASNPGTGGGYGYTF
.,TRBJ1-3,TRBV6-5,CASSYSGQGNTIYF
.,TRBJ1-2,TRBV6-5,CASSSTGRYGYTF
.,TRBJ2-7,TRBV4-2,CASSPAQTGGVYEQYF
.,TRBJ2-7,TRBV5-4,CASSQGQASYEQYF
.,TRBJ2-2,TRBV11-2,CASSLVLAGNVGELFF
.,TRBJ1-1,TRBV2,CASSKETEAFF
once,TRBJ2-7,TRBV27,CASSLNRGAGEQYF
.,TRBJ2-3,TRBV6-5,CASSLLADGTDTQYF
once,TRBJ2-5,TRBV5-8,CASSLGQGWQETQYF
.,TRBJ2-5,TRBV29-1,CSVQGLAGIRETQYF
.,TRBJ1-2,TRBV24-1,CATGGNYGYTF
.,TRBJ2-3,TRBV6-6,CASSSHGTRGLGTQYF
once,TRBJ2-7,TRBV28,CASSSSGTGGLGSYEQYF
.,TRBJ2-4,TRBV11-1,CASSRGGKNIQYF
.,TRBJ1-3,TRBV5-1,CASSLEGEFAGNTIYF
.,TRBJ2-1,TRBV12-5,CASGGTGGTYNEQFF
.,TRBJ2-7,TRBV6-5,CASSYQGQGIYEQYF
.,TRBJ2-3,TRBV6-2/TRBV6-3,CASSSRGKAPDTQYF
.,TRBJ2-7,TRBV28,CASSLSGSEQYF
.,TRBJ1-5,TRBV5-6,CASSLMGMDSQPQHF
few,TRBJ1-1,TRBV11-2,CASSFSGEKGFSEAFF
.,TRBJ1-1,TRBV10-2,CASSESTDLNTEAFF
.,TRBJ1-1,TRBV4-2,CASSPTQAGTEAFF
.,TRBJ2-5,TRBV9,CASSSSGTDEETQYF